The clone carrying this TCR beta chain was seen only a few times. As yet, its antigen is unknown. This record belongs to a study of early T cells in non-severe SARS-CoV-2 infection. Whole-study context: Alpha and beta chains were unpaired, from unsorted whole-blood bulk RNA. Study-wide results and caveats: Clonotype matching in VDJdb favored anti-spike CD8 responses and did not capture private and CD4 specificities.

Unique molecular identifiers were added to individual cDNA molecules. TCRdb ran MiXCR on the 5' RACE reads and lists one entry per CDR3 protein. The table records approximately 52,000 distinct CDR3 sequences, 6.5% to 9% of them present only once. Per germline, CDR1 SGHTA and CDR2 FQGNSA. Between the trimmed V and J ends, which lost 4 bases and 7 bases, there was a span of 17 bases. The CDR3 is made up of 15 amino acids. What was sequenced was whole blood. This receptor was taken from an adult who was a healthcare worker with PCR-confirmed SARS-CoV-2 infection or an uninfected control (not recorded which). This chain uses TRBV7-2 with TRBJ2-1, with D unclear. CDR3 nucleotide sequence: TGTGCCAGCAGCTCAGCCCGTTTCAACTTTAATGAGCAGTTCTTC. Protein sequence: CASSSARFNFNEQFF.